This T cell receptor (beta chain) is drawn from a study of cytomegalovirus exposure and HLA in healthy donors. Study in general: A later analysis reported the 100 to 150 validation repertoires used the same platform as the 550 to 800 first-cohort repertoires.

Study-level points and caveats: Most observed TCR sequences were rare, whereas some public TCRs were detected in many donors. Associated with cytomegalovirus, according to the listing, were some 150 TCR beta chains. Among the CMV-associated chains, three were confirmed in vitro as specific for CMV antigens.

Sequenced by immunoSEQ multiplex PCR; TCRdb stores in-frame clones only, minus some. The sample lists about 57,000 clones, about 89% occurring once. Per germline, CDR1 MDHEN and CDR2 SYDVKM. This CDR3 region has 15 residues. V was cut by 10 bases and J by 5 bases, with 23 bases left in between. A remark on this clone: The antigen remains unidentified.

V gene TRBV28 combines with J gene TRBJ2-5; D gene unclear. The specimen was PBMCs. This TCR was recovered from a young woman in good health and CMV-seronegative. This CDR3 is CATSSQRSSLETQYF. The CDR3 DNA follows: TGTGCCACCAGCTCGCAGAGGTCTTCTTTGGAGACCCAGTACTTC. The full variable domain, rest sourced from reference TRBV28 and TRBJ2-5, is DVKVTQSSRYLVKRTGEKVFLECVQDMDHENMFWYRQDPGLGLRLIYFSYDVKMKEKGDIPEGYSVSREKKERFSLILESASTNQTSMYLCATSSQRSSLETQYFGPGTRLLVL.